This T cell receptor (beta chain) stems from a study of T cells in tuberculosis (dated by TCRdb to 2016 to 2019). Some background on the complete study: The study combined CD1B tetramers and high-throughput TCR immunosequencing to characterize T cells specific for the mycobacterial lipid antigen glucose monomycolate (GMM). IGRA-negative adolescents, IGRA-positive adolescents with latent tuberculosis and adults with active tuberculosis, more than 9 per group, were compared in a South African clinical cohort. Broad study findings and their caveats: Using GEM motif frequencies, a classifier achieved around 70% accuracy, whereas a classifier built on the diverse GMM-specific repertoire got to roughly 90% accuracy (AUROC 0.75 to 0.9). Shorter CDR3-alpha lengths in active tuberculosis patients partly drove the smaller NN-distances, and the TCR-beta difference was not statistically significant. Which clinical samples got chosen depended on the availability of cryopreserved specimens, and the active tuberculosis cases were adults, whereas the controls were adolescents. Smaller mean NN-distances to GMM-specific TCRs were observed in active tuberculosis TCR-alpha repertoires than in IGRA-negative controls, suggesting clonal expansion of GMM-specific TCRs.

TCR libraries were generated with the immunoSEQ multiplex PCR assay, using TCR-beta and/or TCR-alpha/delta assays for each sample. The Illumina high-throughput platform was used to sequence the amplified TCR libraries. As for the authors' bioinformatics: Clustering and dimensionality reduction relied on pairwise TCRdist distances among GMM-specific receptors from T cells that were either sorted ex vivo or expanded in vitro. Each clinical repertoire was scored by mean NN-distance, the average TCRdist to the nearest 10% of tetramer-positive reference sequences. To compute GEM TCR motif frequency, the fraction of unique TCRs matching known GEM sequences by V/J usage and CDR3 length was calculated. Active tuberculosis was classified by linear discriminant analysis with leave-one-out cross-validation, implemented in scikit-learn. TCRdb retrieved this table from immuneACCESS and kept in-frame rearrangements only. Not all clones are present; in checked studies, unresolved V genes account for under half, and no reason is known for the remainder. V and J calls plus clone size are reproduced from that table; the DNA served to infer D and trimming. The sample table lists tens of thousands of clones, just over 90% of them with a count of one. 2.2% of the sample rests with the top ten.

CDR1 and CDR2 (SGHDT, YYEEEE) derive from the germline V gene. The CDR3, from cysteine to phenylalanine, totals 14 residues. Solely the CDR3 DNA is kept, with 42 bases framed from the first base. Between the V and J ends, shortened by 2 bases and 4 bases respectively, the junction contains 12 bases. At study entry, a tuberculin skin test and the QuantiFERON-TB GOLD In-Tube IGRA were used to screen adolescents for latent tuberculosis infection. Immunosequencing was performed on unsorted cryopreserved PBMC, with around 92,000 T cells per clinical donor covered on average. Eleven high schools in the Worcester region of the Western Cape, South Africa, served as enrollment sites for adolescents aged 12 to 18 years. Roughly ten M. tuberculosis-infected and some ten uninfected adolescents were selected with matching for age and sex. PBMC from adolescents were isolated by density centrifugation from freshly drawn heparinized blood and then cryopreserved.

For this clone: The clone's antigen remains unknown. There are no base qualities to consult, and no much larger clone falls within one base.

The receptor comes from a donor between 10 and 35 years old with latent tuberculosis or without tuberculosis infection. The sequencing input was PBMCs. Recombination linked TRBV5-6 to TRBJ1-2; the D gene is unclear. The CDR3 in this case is CASSFGVGIYGYTF. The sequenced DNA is TGTGCCAGCAGCTTCGGGGTTGGGATCTATGGCTACACCTTC. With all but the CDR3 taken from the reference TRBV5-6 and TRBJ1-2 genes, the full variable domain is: DAGVTQSPTHLIKTRGQQVTLRCSPKSGHDTVSWYQQALGQGPQFIFQYYEEEERQRGNFPDRFSGHQFPNYSSELNVNALLLGDSALYLCASSFGVGIYGYTFGSGTRLTVV.